This T cell receptor beta chain was found in a study of control samples from healthy donors and cancer patients. Some clones are missing from TCRdb's copy, which holds only in-frame ones; the method was immunoSEQ multiplex PCR. The sample includes roughly 80,000 clones, 88% of them seen just once. Germline CDR1 reads MNHEY; CDR2 reads SVGAGI. This CDR3 contains 13 residues. V was cut by 0 bases and J by 12 bases, with 15 bases left in between. This receptor was obtained from a woman between 50 and 59 years old in good health. The V gene is TRBV6-5, the J gene TRBJ2-7; possible D gene TRBD1, 6 bases. Specimen: blood. CDR3 protein: CASSYSPTGNPYF. CDR3 DNA sequence: TGTGCCAGCAGTTACTCGCCCACAGGGAATCCGTACTTC.